The clone carrying this TCR beta chain was detected a few times. Its specificity is unknown. This sample was included in a study of T cells in Graves' hyperthyroidism and ophthalmopathy. Broader study findings: A 13 V-J model separated ophthalmopathy from stable hyperthyroidism. The blood repertoire included most of the expanded thyroid clonotypes above 0.001.

Using RNA transcripts as the source, TCR beta CDR3 regions were amplified. Researchers ran a first-round RT-PCR on the TCR CDR3 using the HTBI primer set. One entry per CDR3 protein results from TCRdb running MiXCR on the multiplex PCR reads. The table has roughly 560,000 distinct CDR3 sequences, approximately 14% seen once; the top ten hold about 4%. The CDR3 totals 14 residues. Trimming stripped 1 base from V and 6 bases from J, with 15 bases between. The germline CDR1 and CDR2 sequences are DFQATT and SNEGSKA (reference sequence). The clonotype originates from a woman between 40 and 55 years old with Graves' ophthalmopathy. Material for sequencing was blood. V usage is TRBV20-1 and J usage is TRBJ1-2, with D unresolved. As DNA, the CDR3 is TGCAGTGCTAGAGTTAACTACGGGGATAATGGCTACACCTTC. This encodes CSARVNYGDNGYTF.